Reported below is one T cell receptor beta chain. Per germline, CDR1 KGHSH and CDR2 LQKENI. After removal of 2 bases from V and 6 bases from J, the junction contained 6 bases not matched to a gene. The CDR3 runs to 14 residues. Method: immunoSEQ multiplex PCR; TCRdb's copy keeps in-frame clones and lacks some. Here the sample spans 90,000 or so clones, about 89% being singletons. The data belong to a study of control samples from healthy donors and cancer patients. Sequencing used PBMCs. The J gene is TRBJ1-2, the V gene TRBV18, with 7 bases lining up with TRBD1. The TCR originated in a woman in her fifties or sixties with colorectal cancer. The chain's CDR3 is CASSPSEGAHGYTF. CDR3 DNA sequence: TGTGCCAGCTCACCATCTGAGGGGGCTCATGGCTACACCTTC.